This paragraph covers one TCR beta chain sequence. The length of the CDR3 is 14 residues. Deletions cut 2 bases from V and 0 bases from J, with 7 bases between. Germline values: CDR1 MGHRA, CDR2 YSYEKL. 13 Jbeta primers and 60 Vbeta primers were used for the PCR. Profiling relied on immunoSEQ multiplex PCR, and the TCRdb table lists in-frame clones only, not all of them. The data show 95,000 to 150,000 clones, 75% to 80% seen once. The record originates from a study of cytomegalovirus exposure and HLA in healthy donors. Sequencing used PBMCs. The chain uses TRBV4-1 and TRBJ1-1; D unclear. The source is a woman in her 30s in good health and CMV-seropositive. The CDR3, as DNA: TGCGCCAGCAGCCAAACCGGGATGAACACTGAAGCTTTCTTT. The encoded protein is CASSQTGMNTEAFF.